These T cell receptor beta chains were read from a single sample in a study of T-cell reconstitution after alpha-beta-depleted transplantation in children. TCRdb redid the calling of the PCR reads with MiXCR, one entry per CDR3 protein. The table includes around 250,000 distinct CDR3 sequences, 6.5% to 10% detected once. Sequences were derived from PBMCs, mostly from graft donor cells, sampled 180 days after TCRalphabeta/CD19-depleted stem cell transplant. The origin of the receptors is a male patient between 5 and 17 years old who had a stem cell transplant for acute lymphoblastic leukemia, so the T cells may come from the graft donor. Both conserved end residues are part of each CDR3. D genes are given only for firm matches. Some rows mark clone size as missing; the rest say once, few, many or name a class of expanded clone.

abundance: many
v_gene: TRBV28
j_gene: TRBJ2-7
d_gene: TRBD1
CDR3aa: CASSLAGTGALF
CDR3nt: TGTGCCAGCAGTTTGGCCGGGACAGGGGCCCTCTTC

abundance: many
v_gene: TRBV5-1
j_gene: TRBJ2-2
d_gene: TRBD2
CDR3aa: CASSLSGKNTGELFF
CDR3nt: TGCGCCAGCAGCCTTAGCGGGAAGAACACCGGGGAGCTGTTTTTT

abundance: many
v_gene: TRBV28
j_gene: TRBJ2-7
d_gene: TRBD2
CDR3aa: CASSLGLAGVERSYEQYF
CDR3nt: TGTGCCAGCAGTTTAGGATTAGCGGGAGTAGAGAGGTCCTACGAGCAGTACTTC

abundance: many
v_gene: TRBV29-1
j_gene: TRBJ1-1
d_gene: -
CDR3aa: CSVEDQYEAFF
CDR3nt: TGCAGCGTTGAAGATCAGTATGAAGCTTTCTTT

abundance: many
v_gene: TRBV5-1
j_gene: TRBJ2-2
d_gene: -
CDR3aa: CASSFGPPPTGELFF
CDR3nt: TGCGCCAGCAGCTTCGGACCTCCACCCACCGGGGAGCTGTTTTTT

abundance: many
v_gene: TRBV5-1
j_gene: TRBJ2-1
d_gene: TRBD2
CDR3aa: CASSFSRTSGYNEQFF
CDR3nt: TGCGCCAGCAGCTTCTCCAGGACTAGCGGGTACAATGAGCAGTTCTTC

abundance: many
v_gene: TRBV7-6
j_gene: TRBJ1-1
d_gene: -
CDR3aa: CASSLPTDTEAFF
CDR3nt: TGTGCCAGCAGCTTACCGACAGACACTGAAGCTTTCTTT

abundance: -
v_gene: TRBV9
j_gene: TRBJ2-3
d_gene: -
CDR3aa: CASCNPGDGTDTQYF
CDR3nt: TGTGCCAGCTGCAACCCGGGGGACGGCACAGATACGCAGTATTTT

abundance: many
v_gene: TRBV7-8
j_gene: TRBJ2-1
d_gene: TRBD2
CDR3aa: CASSSGTSGGNEQFF
CDR3nt: TGTGCCAGCAGCTCGGGGACTAGCGGGGGCAATGAGCAGTTCTTC

abundance: many
v_gene: TRBV10-3
j_gene: TRBJ1-1
d_gene: -
CDR3aa: CAISETVRRAFF
CDR3nt: TGTGCCATCAGCGAGACAGTCCGTCGGGCTTTCTTT

abundance: many
v_gene: TRBV5-6
j_gene: TRBJ2-2
d_gene: -
CDR3aa: CASSLGLGITGELFF
CDR3nt: TGTGCCAGCAGCTTGGGACTCGGTATTACCGGGGAGCTGTTTTTT

abundance: few
v_gene: TRBV20-1
j_gene: TRBJ2-7
d_gene: -
CDR3aa: CSARDPVNYYEQYF
CDR3nt: TGCAGTGCTAGAGATCCAGTGAATTACTACGAGCAGTACTTC

abundance: many
v_gene: TRBV12-3/TRBV12-4
j_gene: TRBJ2-1
d_gene: -
CDR3aa: CASSLARGEQFF
CDR3nt: TGTGCCAGCAGTTTAGCGCGGGGTGAGCAGTTCTTC

abundance: -
v_gene: TRBV20-1
j_gene: TRBJ2-3
d_gene: TRBD1
CDR3aa: CSAGGQGTDTQYF
CDR3nt: TGCAGTGCTGGAGGACAGGGCACAGATACGCAGTATTTT

abundance: many
v_gene: TRBV20-1
j_gene: TRBJ1-2
d_gene: TRBD1
CDR3aa: CSARDRVQGIYGYTF
CDR3nt: TGCAGTGCTAGAGATAGGGTACAGGGGATCTATGGCTACACCTTC

abundance: few
v_gene: TRBV6-1
j_gene: TRBJ2-5
d_gene: TRBD2
CDR3aa: CASSRVLTSGGLRTQYF
CDR3nt: TGTGCCAGCAGCCGAGTCCTGACTAGCGGGGGACTCAGAACCCAGTACTTC

abundance: many
v_gene: TRBV7-9
j_gene: TRBJ2-3
d_gene: -
CDR3aa: CASSLDGDYTQYF
CDR3nt: TGTGCCAGCAGCTTAGATGGGGATTATACGCAGTATTTT

abundance: -
v_gene: TRBV9
j_gene: TRBJ2-1
d_gene: -
CDR3aa: CASSVSPSRGIYNEQFF
CDR3nt: TGTGCCAGCAGCGTATCCCCCTCTCGGGGGATCTACAATGAGCAGTTCTTC

abundance: many
v_gene: TRBV27
j_gene: TRBJ2-7
d_gene: TRBD1
CDR3aa: CASSPGQGGYEQYF
CDR3nt: TGTGCCAGCAGTCCCGGACAGGGCGGCTACGAGCAGTACTTC

abundance: many
v_gene: TRBV4-3
j_gene: TRBJ1-4
d_gene: -
CDR3aa: CASSQFGQLEKLFF
CDR3nt: TGCGCCAGCAGCCAATTCGGACAGCTTGAAAAACTGTTTTTT

abundance: many
v_gene: TRBV5-1
j_gene: TRBJ2-3
d_gene: TRBD1
CDR3aa: CASSTLRQGGTDTQYF
CDR3nt: TGCGCCAGCAGCACCCTTAGACAGGGGGGCACAGATACGCAGTATTTT

abundance: few
v_gene: TRBV7-2
j_gene: TRBJ2-7
d_gene: -
CDR3aa: CASSLRGGKTYEQYF
CDR3nt: TGTGCCAGCAGCTTAAGGGGGGGGAAAACCTACGAGCAGTACTTC

abundance: many
v_gene: TRBV6-2/TRBV6-3
j_gene: TRBJ2-7
d_gene: TRBD1
CDR3aa: CASSLRRDRVYEQYF
CDR3nt: TGTGCCAGCAGTCTTCGCCGGGACAGGGTTTACGAGCAGTACTTC

abundance: many
v_gene: TRBV25-1
j_gene: TRBJ2-1
d_gene: TRBD2
CDR3aa: CASRLTGTSFNEQFF
CDR3nt: TGTGCCAGCAGACTCACCGGGACTAGCTTTAATGAGCAGTTCTTC

abundance: many
v_gene: TRBV20-1
j_gene: TRBJ2-7
d_gene: -
CDR3aa: CSARDPNHSGRSYEQYF
CDR3nt: TGCAGTGCTAGAGATCCCAACCACTCCGGGAGATCCTACGAGCAGTACTTC

abundance: few
v_gene: TRBV11-2
j_gene: TRBJ1-5
d_gene: -
CDR3aa: CASSSQIEGNQPQHF
CDR3nt: TGTGCCAGCAGCTCGCAGATAGAGGGCAATCAGCCCCAGCATTTT

abundance: many
v_gene: TRBV5-1
j_gene: TRBJ2-2
d_gene: TRBD2
CDR3aa: CASSLRLAGAFTGELFF
CDR3nt: TGCGCCAGCAGCTTGAGACTAGCGGGGGCCTTCACCGGGGAGCTGTTTTTT

abundance: many
v_gene: TRBV7-9
j_gene: TRBJ2-2
d_gene: -
CDR3aa: CASSITWNTGELFF
CDR3nt: TGTGCCAGCAGCATTACGTGGAACACCGGGGAGCTGTTTTTT

abundance: many
v_gene: TRBV20-1
j_gene: TRBJ2-7
d_gene: TRBD1
CDR3aa: CSAGGYGTGRAEQYF
CDR3nt: TGCAGTGCTGGGGGATATGGGACAGGGCGGGCCGAGCAGTACTTC

abundance: many
v_gene: TRBV7-9
j_gene: TRBJ2-5
d_gene: -
CDR3aa: CASSLYQQETQYF
CDR3nt: TGTGCCAGCAGCTTATACCAACAAGAGACCCAGTACTTC

abundance: many
v_gene: TRBV6-5
j_gene: TRBJ1-1
d_gene: -
CDR3aa: CASSFTGRDTEAFF
CDR3nt: TGTGCCAGCAGTTTTACGGGCAGGGACACTGAAGCTTTCTTT

abundance: many
v_gene: TRBV5-8
j_gene: TRBJ1-1
d_gene: -
CDR3aa: CASSLGRPNTEAFF
CDR3nt: TGTGCCAGCAGCTTGGGACGGCCGAACACTGAAGCTTTCTTT

abundance: few
v_gene: TRBV5-1
j_gene: TRBJ2-2
d_gene: TRBD2
CDR3aa: CASSLARLAGGSGELFF
CDR3nt: TGCGCCAGCAGCTTGGCCCGACTAGCGGGAGGATCCGGGGAGCTGTTTTTT

abundance: many
v_gene: TRBV12-3/TRBV12-4
j_gene: TRBJ1-1
d_gene: TRBD1
CDR3aa: CASRLQGRGTEAFF
CDR3nt: TGTGCCAGCAGGTTACAGGGGCGCGGCACTGAAGCTTTCTTT

abundance: many
v_gene: TRBV5-1
j_gene: TRBJ2-7
d_gene: TRBD1
CDR3aa: CASSRDRGGFLSYEQYF
CDR3nt: TGCGCCAGCAGCAGGGACAGGGGCGGTTTTCTCTCCTACGAGCAGTACTTC

abundance: many
v_gene: TRBV20-1
j_gene: TRBJ1-4
d_gene: TRBD1
CDR3aa: CSAPRQGGEKLFF
CDR3nt: TGCAGTGCTCCTCGACAGGGGGGCGAAAAACTGTTTTTT

abundance: many
v_gene: TRBV10-2
j_gene: TRBJ2-7
d_gene: -
CDR3aa: CASSGLPSYEQYF
CDR3nt: TGCGCCAGCAGTGGACTCCCGTCCTACGAGCAGTACTTC

abundance: few
v_gene: TRBV28
j_gene: TRBJ2-3
d_gene: TRBD2
CDR3aa: CASSLSGGGWVFGVSTDTQYF
CDR3nt: TGTGCCAGCAGTTTATCCGGGGGGGGATGGGTGTTCGGGGTTAGCACAGATACGCAGTATTTT

abundance: many
v_gene: TRBV12-3/TRBV12-4
j_gene: TRBJ2-1
d_gene: -
CDR3aa: CASSYTGTAAYNEQFF
CDR3nt: TGTGCCAGCAGCTATACCGGGACGGCGGCCTACAATGAGCAGTTCTTC

abundance: many
v_gene: TRBV7-8
j_gene: TRBJ2-1
d_gene: TRBD1
CDR3aa: CASSFPGQGPNEQFF
CDR3nt: TGTGCCAGCAGCTTTCCGGGACAGGGGCCAAATGAGCAGTTCTTC

abundance: -
v_gene: TRBV2
j_gene: TRBJ2-3
d_gene: TRBD1
CDR3aa: CASRSGQSTDTQYF
CDR3nt: TGTGCCAGCAGGTCGGGACAGTCCACAGATACGCAGTATTTT

abundance: many
v_gene: TRBV20-1
j_gene: TRBJ1-5
d_gene: TRBD1
CDR3aa: CSVGTGGAGEHF
CDR3nt: TGCAGTGTTGGGACAGGCGGGGCGGGAGAACATTTT

abundance: many
v_gene: TRBV5-1
j_gene: TRBJ1-1
d_gene: -
CDR3aa: CASSLDPTGFTEAFF
CDR3nt: TGCGCCAGCAGCTTGGATCCCACAGGGTTCACTGAAGCTTTCTTT

abundance: many
v_gene: TRBV10-3
j_gene: TRBJ2-2
d_gene: TRBD2
CDR3aa: CAISESPGLAGGTGELFF
CDR3nt: TGTGCCATCAGTGAGTCCCCGGGACTAGCGGGAGGCACCGGGGAGCTGTTTTTT

abundance: many
v_gene: TRBV28
j_gene: TRBJ2-7
d_gene: TRBD1
CDR3aa: CASSQTGIYEQYF
CDR3nt: TGTGCCAGCAGTCAGACAGGGATCTACGAGCAGTACTTC

abundance: many
v_gene: TRBV29-1
j_gene: TRBJ1-3
d_gene: -
CDR3aa: CSVSRNSGNTIYF
CDR3nt: TGCAGCGTATCACGAAACTCTGGAAACACCATATATTTT

abundance: many
v_gene: TRBV7-2
j_gene: TRBJ2-1
d_gene: -
CDR3aa: CASSPRDGSSYNEQFF
CDR3nt: TGTGCCAGCAGCCCGAGAGACGGGAGCTCCTACAATGAGCAGTTCTTC

abundance: -
v_gene: TRBV12-1
j_gene: TRBJ2-5
d_gene: -
CDR3aa: CASSFGFRGLPQETQYF
CDR3nt: TGTGCCAGCAGCTTTGGGTTCCGCGGCTTGCCGCAAGAGACCCAGTACTTC

abundance: many
v_gene: TRBV29-1
j_gene: TRBJ2-2
d_gene: -
CDR3aa: CSARGTGELFF
CDR3nt: TGCAGCGCGCGGGGTACCGGGGAGCTGTTTTTT

abundance: -
v_gene: TRBV18
j_gene: TRBJ1-3
d_gene: -
CDR3aa: CASSPQGHSGNTIYF
CDR3nt: TGTGCCAGCTCACCTCAAGGTCACTCGGGAAACACCATATATTTT

abundance: many
v_gene: TRBV6-5
j_gene: TRBJ2-7
d_gene: -
CDR3aa: CASSYSAPGGGTYEQYF
CDR3nt: TGTGCCAGCAGTTACTCGGCCCCAGGGGGGGGTACCTACGAGCAGTACTTC

abundance: many
v_gene: TRBV2
j_gene: TRBJ2-1
d_gene: TRBD2
CDR3aa: CASSPLAGGTYNEQFF
CDR3nt: TGTGCCAGCAGCCCCCTGGCGGGGGGTACCTACAATGAGCAGTTCTTC

abundance: many
v_gene: TRBV20-1
j_gene: TRBJ2-2
d_gene: -
CDR3aa: CSASRQFTGELFF
CDR3nt: TGCAGTGCTAGTCGGCAATTCACCGGGGAGCTGTTTTTT

abundance: many
v_gene: TRBV3-1
j_gene: TRBJ1-6
d_gene: -
CDR3aa: CASSQDGRGESYNSPLHF
CDR3nt: TGTGCCAGCAGCCAAGATGGGAGGGGTGAATCCTATAATTCACCCCTCCACTTT

abundance: many
v_gene: TRBV4-2
j_gene: TRBJ2-4
d_gene: TRBD2
CDR3aa: CASSQELAGGKNIQYF
CDR3nt: TGTGCCAGCAGCCAAGAGCTAGCGGGAGGGAAAAACATTCAGTACTTC

abundance: many
v_gene: TRBV20-1
j_gene: TRBJ2-2
d_gene: TRBD1
CDR3aa: CSARDRDRGSGMFGELFF
CDR3nt: TGCAGTGCTAGAGATAGGGACAGGGGTAGCGGGATGTTCGGGGAGCTGTTTTTT

abundance: many
v_gene: TRBV5-1
j_gene: TRBJ1-4
d_gene: -
CDR3aa: CASSSGQFTTNEKLFF
CDR3nt: TGCGCCAGCAGCTCAGGACAGTTTACAACTAATGAAAAACTGTTTTTT

abundance: many
v_gene: TRBV6-1
j_gene: TRBJ2-1
d_gene: TRBD2
CDR3aa: CASSPTSGRFDEQFF
CDR3nt: TGTGCCAGCAGCCCGACTAGCGGGAGGTTCGATGAGCAGTTCTTC

abundance: few
v_gene: TRBV11-2
j_gene: TRBJ1-2
d_gene: TRBD1
CDR3aa: CASSTLQGKPPYGYTF
CDR3nt: TGTGCCAGCAGCACCCTACAGGGGAAACCTCCTTATGGCTACACCTTC

abundance: many
v_gene: TRBV20-1
j_gene: TRBJ2-5
d_gene: TRBD1
CDR3aa: CSVRIRDRARPQETQYF
CDR3nt: TGCAGTGTACGAATCCGCGACAGGGCGAGACCCCAAGAGACCCAGTACTTC